What follows are 17 T cell receptor beta chains derived from one specimen sequenced in a study of beta chain features in type 1 diabetes. All of the isolated RNA was reverse transcribed, so expressed TCRB transcripts were sequenced. Clones were read by immunoSEQ multiplex PCR, and TCRdb kept only the in-frame ones, dropping some. The sample carries about 240,000 clones, 25% to 30% recorded once. Material for sequencing was central memory CD4+ T cells from blood. These receptors came from a man aged 25-40 years in good health.

The count of this clone is one. Here the CDR3 reads CASSTGLSNQPQHF. CDR3 sequence (DNA): TGTGCCAGCAGCACGGGCCTTAGCAATCAGCCCCAGCATTTT. The gene calls are TRBV5-6 and TRBJ1-5, with D unresolved. V lost 4 bases to trimming and J lost 0 bases, with 8 bases between them. From germline, CDR1 is SGHDT and CDR2 YYEEEE. The CDR3 is made up of 14 amino acids.

The chain links TRBV30 to TRBJ1-3; D is unresolved. V was clipped by 1 base and J by 0 bases, with 7 bases between them. The CDR3 is made up of 14 amino acids. Germline V gene sequence: CDR1 GTSNPN, CDR2 SVGIG (reference sequence). The chain's CDR3 is CAWSARSSGNTIYF. The CDR3 DNA reads as TGTGCCTGGAGTGCCAGAAGCTCTGGAAACACCATATATTTT.

This clone was counted a few times. J is TRBJ1-6 and V is TRBV25-1, with D unresolved. The CDR3 spans 12 residues. CDR1 is MGHDK and CDR2 is SYGVNS in the germline V gene. V lost 6 bases and J lost 7, with 7 bases in between. This CDR3 is CASRDGNSPLHF. The CDR3 bases are TGTGCCAGCAGAGATGGAAATTCACCCCTCCACTTT.

This chain uses TRBV29-1 with TRBJ2-7; 10 positions agree with TRBD2. The CDR3 is made up of 16 amino acids. Germline V gene data show CDR1 as SQVTM and CDR2 as ANQGSEA. V lost 3 bases and J lost 5; bases outside the gene matches: 13. The CDR3 DNA follows: TGCAGCGTTGATCCTAGCGGGAGTTGGATGGAGGACGAGCAGTACTTC. Translated: CSVDPSGSWMEDEQYF.

This clone was seen just once. The V gene is TRBV2, the J gene TRBJ1-2; no definite D call. The V gene's germline CDR1 is SNHLY and CDR2 FYNNEI. This CDR3 has 13 residues. The V and J ends lost 7 bases and 7 bases respectively, with 16 bases between them. In DNA, the CDR3 is TGTGCCAGCACAAGGGAATCCTTACTTGGCTACACCTTC. This encodes CASTRESLLGYTF.

V is TRBV7-2 and J is TRBJ2-3; D ambiguous. V was pared by 2 bases and J by 4 bases, with 7 bases between. CDR1 and CDR2 (germline): SGHTA, FQGNSA. The CDR3 has 13 residues. CDR3 region: CASSLNGADTQYF. The CDR3 DNA reads TGTGCCAGCAGCTTAAATGGCGCAGATACGCAGTATTTT.

This clone showed up just a few times. The genes are TRBV7-2 and TRBJ2-5; D remains ambiguous. Trimming stripped 4 bases from V and 6 bases from J, with 9 bases between. The CDR3 extends over 12 amino acids. Germline CDR1 reads SGHTA; CDR2 reads FQGNSA. The CDR3 reads CASSYPGKTQYF. CDR3 in DNA: TGTGCCAGCAGCTACCCTGGGAAGACCCAGTACTTC.

This clone came up a few times. This specimen includes other DNA sequences encoding the same CDR3. The chain recombines TRBV28 with TRBJ2-1; D gene unclear. The CDR3 is made up of 11 amino acids. Trimming cost V 6 bases and J 3 bases, with 3 bases left between them. In germline, CDR1 is MDHEN, CDR2 SYDVKM. This CDR3 is CASRGYNEQFF. DNA of the CDR3: TGTGCCAGCAGGGGCTACAATGAGCAGTTCTTC.

In this sample, this clone turned up a few times. The chain carries TRBV30 and TRBJ1-2; perhaps TRBD1 as D (5 bases). Trimming pared 8 bases from V and 7 bases from J, leaving 20 bases between. This CDR3 spans 13 amino acids. The germline gives CDR1 GTSNPN, CDR2 SVGIG (reference sequence). CDR3 residues: CASSIGGLGGYTF. DNA of the CDR3: TGTGCCAGTAGTATCGGGGGACTTGGTGGCTACACCTTC. Drawing the rest from reference TRBV30 and TRBJ1-2, the complete variable domain is SQTIHQWPATLVQPVGSPLSLECTVEGTSNPNLYWYRQAAGRGLQLLFYSVGIGQISSEVPQNLSASRPQDRQFILSSKKLLLSDSGFYLCASSIGGLGGYTFGSGTRLTVV.

This clone was seen only a few times. The chain links TRBV5-6 to TRBJ1-2; TRBD1 matches 8 bases. The CDR3 has 16 amino acids. After removal of 3 bases from V and 4 bases from J, the junction contained 11 bases not matched to a gene. Germline CDR1 and CDR2: SGHDT and YYEEEE. CDR3 loop: CASSSLQGELVYGYTF. DNA of the CDR3: TGTGCCAGCAGCTCCCTACAGGGGGAATTGGTCTATGGCTACACCTTC.

This clone was seen a few times. This chain uses TRBV2 with TRBJ2-1, with D perhaps matching TRBD2 (6 bases). The CDR3 spans 15 residues. The V end lost 5 bases, the J end lost 6 bases, and 17 bases lay between the germline ends. Germline CDR1 and CDR2: SNHLY and FYNNEI. The CDR3 nucleotides read TGTGCCAGCAGTCCGACTAGATCCGTAGGCAATGAGCAGTTCTTC. This encodes CASSPTRSVGNEQFF.

The chain recombines TRBV7-2 with TRBJ1-1; D gene uncertain. V dropped 1 base and J dropped 10 bases, with 7 bases sitting between them. CDR3 length: 11 amino acids. Germline CDR1 SGHTA, CDR2 FQGNSA. CDR3 sequence reads: CASSLGYVAFF. In DNA form, the CDR3 reads TGTGCCAGCAGCTTAGGTTATGTAGCTTTCTTT. The full variable domain, its missing parts supplied by reference TRBV7-2 and TRBJ1-1, is GAGVSQSPSNKVTEKGKDVELRCDPISGHTALYWYRQSLGQGLEFLIYFQGNSAPDKSGLPSDRFSAERTGGSVSTLTIQRTQQEDSAVYLCASSLGYVAFFGQGTRLTVV.

This clone appeared a few times. V and J are TRBV2 and TRBJ2-7; 7 bases fit TRBD1. Per germline, CDR1 SNHLY and CDR2 FYNNEI. V lost 6 bases, J lost 2 bases, and 10 bases stayed unmatched. There are 15 residues in the CDR3. The CDR3 reads CASSVTDRVAYEQYF. CDR3 nucleotide sequence: TGTGCCAGCAGCGTAACAGACAGGGTAGCCTACGAGCAGTACTTC.

This rearrangement joins TRBV7-2 to TRBJ2-5, with unresolved D. The CDR3 runs to 14 residues. Trimming left V 2 bases short and J 1 base short, with 8 bases between. Germline assignment: CDR1 SGHTA and CDR2 FQGNSA. The DNA for the CDR3 is TGTGCCAGCAGCTTAAAGACAACCCAAGAGACCCAGTACTTC. Translating gives CASSLKTTQETQYF.

The chain combines TRBV28 with TRBJ1-5; D remains ambiguous. The V gene lost 5 bases and the J gene lost 2 bases, with 10 bases spanning the gap. Germline V gene data show CDR1 as MDHEN and CDR2 as SYDVKM. The CDR3 is made up of 14 amino acids. DNA of the CDR3: TGTGCCAGCAGTCCGACAATGCGCAATCAGCCCCAGCATTTT. Translating gives CASSPTMRNQPQHF.

The chain couples TRBV6-5 to TRBJ2-2, with no clear D. This CDR3 contains 13 residues. Looked up from germline, CDR1 is MNHEY and CDR2 is SVGAGI. Trimming removed 6 bases at V and 7 bases at J, with 12 bases between. DNA of the CDR3: TGTGCCAGCAGCCAATCAGGTGTCGGGGAGCTGTTTTTT. Translation gives CASSQSGVGELFF.

J is TRBJ2-1 and V is TRBV10-1; D could derive from TRBD1 or TRBD2 (5 bases each). The CDR3 extends over 15 amino acids. CDR1 is WNHNN, CDR2 SYGVQD, per germline (reference sequence). With 3 bases removed from V and 4 bases from J, the gap between germline ends came to 13 bases. The CDR3 DNA is TGCGCCAGCAGTGACGGGGCCTCGGGGTACAATGAGCAGTTCTTC. Protein product: CASSDGASGYNEQFF.